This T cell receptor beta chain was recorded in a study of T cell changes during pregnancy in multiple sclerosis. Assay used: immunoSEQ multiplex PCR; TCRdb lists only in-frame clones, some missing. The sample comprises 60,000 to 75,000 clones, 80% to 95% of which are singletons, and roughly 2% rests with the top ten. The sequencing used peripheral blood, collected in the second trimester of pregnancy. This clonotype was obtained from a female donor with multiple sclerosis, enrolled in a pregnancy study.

CDR3 sequence: CASSYHSGGPYNEQFF. CDR3 in DNA: TGTGCCAGCAGTTATCATAGCGGAGGACCTTACAATGAGCAGTTCTTC. V gene TRBV5-5 combines with J gene TRBJ2-1, with TRBD2 as a possible D gene (6 bases). Per germline, CDR1 SGHKS and CDR2 YYEKEE (reference sequence). The CDR3 extends over 16 amino acids. Between the trimmed V and J ends, which lost 5 bases and 4 bases, there was a span of 19 bases.